This T cell receptor (beta chain) was retrieved from a study of T cells after yellow fever vaccination. Study conclusions and caveats: The secondary response showed a weaker magnitude and a faster peak, day 5 versus 15.

The germline V gene encodes CDR1 LNHDA and CDR2 SQIVND (reference sequence). V was cut by 6 bases and J by 4 bases, with 16 bases left in between. This CDR3 has 15 amino acids. This clonotype was seen more than once but under ten times. Antigen specificity is unknown. Conversion of TCR transcripts into cDNA relied on 5'RACE template switching, which added a universal primer site and UMIs. TCRdb used MiXCR to reprocess the 5' RACE reads, holding one entry per CDR3 protein. The sample comprises roughly 310,000 distinct CDR3 sequences, 8.7% of which are singletons, and about a sixth rests with the top ten.

The sequence derives from a man younger than 35 who received the YFV17D yellow fever vaccine. The V call is TRBV19, the J call TRBJ1-5; D is possibly TRBD1 (5 bases). The specimen was PBMCs, collected on the day of the first yellow fever vaccination. The CDR3 DNA is TGTGCCAGTAGCCACCGACAGCCCGAAAATCAGCCCCAGCATTTT. Protein: CASSHRQPENQPQHF.